The 27 T cell receptor beta chains reported below all come from one sample, sequenced in a study of CD4 T cells in relation to SARS-CoV-2 and coronaviruses. The data were produced by immunoSEQ multiplex PCR, yet TCRdb's version contains in-frame clones alone and is incomplete. Counted here are about 39,000 clones, 77% occurring once; the ten biggest clones make up approximately 20%. What these receptors recognize is not known. Sequenced material: memory CD4+ T cells from PBMCs, cultured in vitro. Every receptor here comes from an adult with COVID-19.

The chain couples TRBV7-9 to TRBJ2-3; 8 positions match TRBD2. The CDR3 has 16 residues. Germline V gene data show CDR1 as SEHNR and CDR2 as FQNEAQ (reference sequence). Trimming cost V 4 bases and J 1 base; bases outside gene matches: 7. The CDR3 is CASSYPSGGGTDTQYF. DNA for the CDR3: TGTGCCAGCAGCTACCCCTCGGGGGGGGGCACAGATACGCAGTATTTT.

The chain has TRBV13 and TRBJ1-4; 8 bases agree with TRBD1. J gave up 8 bases and V 5 bases, and 10 bases lay outside the gene matches. The length of the CDR3 is 15 residues. Germline V lookup: CDR1 PRHDT, CDR2 FYEKMQ (reference sequence). CDR3 nucleotides: TGTGCCAGCAGCCTCCGGACAGGGTTTAGCGAAAAACTGTTTTTT. This translates into CASSLRTGFSEKLFF.

The CDR3 region is CASSLSGKNIQYF. For the CDR3, the DNA is TGTGCCAGCAGTTTATCAGGGAAAAACATTCAGTACTTC. The J gene is TRBJ2-4, the V gene TRBV27, with no clear D. The length of the CDR3 is 13 residues. CDR1 and CDR2 (germline): MNHEY, SMNVEV (reference sequence). The V and J ends lost 0 bases and 4 bases respectively, with 4 bases between them.

The chain links TRBV15 to TRBJ2-3, with D tentatively TRBD2 (6 bases). V lost 8 bases, J lost 2 bases, and 17 bases lay in between. CDR3 size: 15 residues. The germline CDR1 and CDR2 sequences are LNHNV and YYDKDF (reference sequence). Here the CDR3 DNA reads TGTGCCACCGCCCAAGGGCGGGATCACACAGATACGCAGTATTTT. Translated: CATAQGRDHTDTQYF.

The gene calls are TRBV6-5 and TRBJ2-7; D gene uncertain. CDR3 length equals 14 residues. Germline V gene data show CDR1 as MNHEY and CDR2 as SVGAGI. Between the trimmed V and J ends, which lost 0 bases and 6 bases, there was a span of 12 bases. Here the CDR3 reads CASSYSVEGREQYF. The CDR3 DNA follows: TGTGCCAGCAGTTACTCAGTGGAAGGTCGCGAGCAGTACTTC.

This rearrangement joins TRBV6-2 or TRBV6-3 to TRBJ2-3, with 10 nucleotides matching TRBD2. CDR1 MNHEY and CDR2 SVGEGT come from the germline V gene. J lost 0 bases, V lost 4 bases, and 1 base had no gene match. The CDR3 is 15 residues long. Here the CDR3 reads CASSLTSGSTDTQYF. The CDR3 nucleotides read TGTGCCAGCAGTTTGACTAGCGGGAGCACAGATACGCAGTATTTT.

This clone was observed a few times. The V call is TRBV3-1 (or the pseudogene TRBV3-2), the J call TRBJ1-5; a possible D gene is TRBD1 (5 bases). CDR3 length: 14 residues. Germline CDR1 is LGHDT and CDR2 is YNNKEL (reference sequence). The V gene lost 1 base and the J gene lost 9 bases, with 13 bases spanning the gap. The CDR3 DNA follows: TGTGCCAGCAGCCAAGGGACAAGAGGTCCGCCCCAGCATTTT. Its translation is CASSQGTRGPPQHF.

In this sample, this clone turned up once. The chain joins TRBV25-1 to TRBJ2-7, with D hard to call. The germline V gene encodes CDR1 MGHDK and CDR2 SYGVNS. V dropped 2 bases and J dropped 0 bases, with 2 bases sitting between them. The CDR3 consists of 12 residues. The CDR3 region has the DNA TGTGCCAGCAGTGAAACCTCCTACGAGCAGTACTTC. This encodes CASSETSYEQYF.

This chain uses TRBV30 with TRBJ2-3; 9 bases line up with TRBD1. Germline CDR1 GTSNPN, CDR2 SVGIG (reference sequence). CDR3 length equals 15 residues. Trimming removed 4 bases from V and 5 bases from J; junction bases left unmatched: 10. The CDR3: CAWTQTGGNLDTQYF. CDR3 in DNA: TGTGCCTGGACCCAGACAGGGGGAAATTTAGATACGCAGTATTTT.

The J gene is TRBJ2-2, the V gene TRBV4-2; a weak D match, TRBD1 (6 bases). The CDR3 runs 17 residues. Germline CDR1 and CDR2: LGHNA and YNFKEQ. Trimming cost V 4 bases and J 3 bases, with 18 bases left between them. The CDR3 nucleotides are TGTGCCAGCAGCCCTTACACCGGGACAAGCCACACCGGGGAGCTGTTTTTT. Translated, it gives CASSPYTGTSHTGELFF.

This chain uses TRBV27 with TRBJ2-5; tentative D call: TRBD2 (6 bases). Trimming took 4 bases from V and 3 from J, leaving 9 bases between them. Germline-derived CDR1 and CDR2 are MNHEY and SMNVEV (reference sequence). The length of the CDR3 is 13 residues. The CDR3 DNA is TGTGCCAGCAGTTCCCGACTAGAAGAGACCCAGTACTTC. Protein sequence: CASSSRLEETQYF.

This clone has a single count. This sequence joins TRBV5-1 and TRBJ2-4; 9 nucleotides agree with TRBD1. This CDR3 is 16 amino acids long. Germline CDR1 is SGHRS and CDR2 is YFSETQ. Trimming took 6 bases from V and 7 from J; bases not matched to a gene: 14. The CDR3 loop reads CASTLTGGRLNNIQYF. DNA of the CDR3: TGCGCCAGCACGTTGACAGGGGGAAGATTGAACAACATTCAGTACTTC.

The chain links TRBV7-2 to TRBJ2-5, with D unresolved. Germline V gene sequence: CDR1 SGHTA, CDR2 FQGNSA. Trimming removed 4 bases from V and 1 base from J, with 10 bases in between. The CDR3 is 14 residues long. As DNA, the CDR3 is TGTGCCAGCAGCTCGAACTATATCCAAGAGACCCAGTACTTC. This codes for CASSSNYIQETQYF.

The rearrangement links TRBV11-2 to TRBJ2-3; possibly TRBD1 for D (6 bases). The CDR3 consists of 15 residues. The germline V and J ends were trimmed by 1 base and 3 bases, with 11 bases remaining between them. Germline V gene data show CDR1 as SGHAT and CDR2 as FQNNGV. CDR3 in DNA: TGTGCCAGCAGCTTAGCAGTCGGACAGACAGATACGCAGTATTTT. It translates to CASSLAVGQTDTQYF.

The chain uses TRBV6-1 and TRBJ2-7, with D unclear. Germline-derived CDR1 and CDR2 are MNHNS and SASEGT. The CDR3 has 14 amino acids. Deletions cut 2 bases from V and 3 bases from J, with 11 bases between. Written as DNA, the CDR3 is TGTGCCAGCAGTGAATTAGTCCAGGACTACGAGCAGTACTTC. Its protein is CASSELVQDYEQYF.

The chain is built from TRBV28 and TRBJ1-5; D remains unclear. This CDR3 contains 12 residues. Between the trimmed V and J ends, which lost 8 bases and 0 bases, there was a span of 5 bases. The germline CDR1 and CDR2 sequences are MDHEN and SYDVKM. CDR3 protein: CASQSSNQPQHF. In DNA form, the CDR3 reads TGTGCCAGCCAGTCTAGCAATCAGCCCCAGCATTTT.

This chain joins TRBV3-1 (or the pseudogene TRBV3-2) and TRBJ2-3; no definite D call. V was trimmed by 2 bases and J by 2 bases, leaving 11 bases between them. Germline assignment: CDR1 LGHDT and CDR2 YNNKEL (reference sequence). This CDR3 is built from 15 residues. The DNA for the CDR3 is TGTGCCAGCAGCCAAAGCACCCTTTTCACAGATACGCAGTATTTT. Translation: CASSQSTLFTDTQYF.

The chain has TRBV24-1 and TRBJ1-2, with 8 bases fitting TRBD1. The length of the CDR3 is 15 residues. Germline values: CDR1 KGHDR, CDR2 SFDVKD. Losses at the gene ends were 5 bases for V and 5 bases for J; bases not matched to a gene: 9. This CDR3 reads CATSAPGQGPYGYTF. In DNA, the CDR3 is TGTGCCACCAGTGCTCCCGGACAGGGACCATATGGCTACACCTTC.

J is TRBJ2-4 and V is TRBV27, with D unclear. The V and J ends lost 5 bases and 0 bases respectively, with 17 bases between them. Per germline, CDR1 MNHEY and CDR2 SMNVEV (reference sequence). This CDR3 comprises 17 residues. As DNA, the CDR3 is TGTGCCAGCAGTCCTCACTCAGACAAGCTAGCCAAAAACATTCAGTACTTC. Protein product: CASSPHSDKLAKNIQYF.

The V and J genes are TRBV2 and TRBJ2-7, with D possibly being TRBD1 (5 bases). Germline loops: CDR1 SNHLY, CDR2 FYNNEI. Deletions cut 6 bases from V and 6 bases from J, with 12 bases between. The CDR3 is 12 residues long. This CDR3 reads CASRPRAREQYF. In DNA form, the CDR3 reads TGTGCCAGCAGACCCAGGGCCCGCGAGCAGTACTTC.

The chain is built from TRBV14 and TRBJ2-3; possibly TRBD2 for D (5 bases). This CDR3 comprises 16 residues. The germline V gene has CDR1 SGHDN and CDR2 FVKESK. V was trimmed by 4 bases and J by 0 bases, leaving 14 bases between them. DNA for the CDR3: TGTGCCAGCAGCCTAGGGAGTGGTTCGAGCACAGATACGCAGTATTTT. This encodes CASSLGSGSSTDTQYF.

The chain combines TRBV29-1 with TRBJ2-2, with 8 bases that match TRBD2. Germline V gene lookup returns CDR1 SQVTM and CDR2 ANQGSEA. CDR3 size: 15 residues. The V and J ends lost 7 bases and 5 bases, in that order; junction bases with no gene match: 12. The CDR3 sequence is CSAKRGGRSTGELFF. The CDR3 coding sequence is TGCAGCGCCAAAAGGGGCGGGAGGTCAACCGGGGAGCTGTTTTTT.

This clone was observed a few times. This sequence joins TRBV19 and TRBJ1-5; possible D gene TRBD1, 5 bases. CDR3 size: 14 residues. Germline V lookup: CDR1 LNHDA, CDR2 SQIVND (reference sequence). The V and J ends lost 3 bases and 3 bases respectively, with 9 bases between them. The CDR3 spells CASSIQGNNQPQHF. CDR3 DNA: TGTGCCAGTAGTATTCAGGGTAACAATCAGCCCCAGCATTTT. Full variable domain (rest looked up from reference TRBV19 and TRBJ1-5): DGGITQSPKYLFRKEGQNVTLSCEQNLNHDAMYWYRQDPGQGLRLIYYSQIVNDFQKGDIAEGYSVSREKKESFPLTVTSAQKNPTAFYLCASSIQGNNQPQHFGDGTRLSIL.

V and J are TRBV19 and TRBJ1-6; the D is unclear. Trimming took off 8 bases at V and 5 bases at J, with 13 bases between the two ends. This CDR3 is 14 amino acids long. Germline V gene sequence: CDR1 LNHDA, CDR2 SQIVND (reference sequence). CDR3 in DNA: TGTGCCAGTCGTTCTGGACTGAATAATTCACCCCTCCACTTT. It encodes CASRSGLNNSPLHF.

The chain combines TRBV10-3 with TRBJ2-1; possibly TRBD1 for D (6 bases). The CDR3 contains 13 residues. The V and J ends lost 5 bases and 9 bases respectively, with 14 bases between them. Germline CDR1 ENHRY, CDR2 SYGVKD. Written as DNA, the CDR3 is TGTGCCATCAGTTACAGAGGGGGAATTGAGCAGTTCTTC. Translating it yields CAISYRGGIEQFF.

This clone was observed a handful of times. This rearrangement joins TRBV24-1 to TRBJ2-7, with TRBD1 matching 7 bases. The CDR3 contains 15 residues. Trimming removed 4 bases from V and 5 bases from J; junction bases left unmatched: 10. The germline V gene encodes CDR1 KGHDR and CDR2 SFDVKD. The DNA for the CDR3 is TGTGCCACCAGTGACTCCGACAGGGTTAGCCACGAGCAGTACTTC. Protein product: CATSDSDRVSHEQYF.

This clone turned up a few times. The rearrangement links TRBV4-1 to TRBJ2-1, with TRBD1 matching 8 bases. V lost 0 bases, J lost 9 bases, and 10 bases stayed unmatched. This CDR3 region has 16 residues. Germline-derived CDR1 and CDR2 are MGHRA and YSYEKL. The CDR3 DNA reads as TGCGCCAGCAGCCAAGATCCACAGGGGGTCTACGGTGAGCAGTTCTTC. Translated: CASSQDPQGVYGEQFF.